Below are 7 T cell receptor beta chains sequenced from a single sample in a study of shared clonotypes between healthy human individuals. Positively selected for CCR7, the CD45RO-negative cells used as naive CD8 cells excluded terminally differentiated effector memory CD45RA+ cells. Clones were read by immunoSEQ multiplex PCR, and TCRdb kept only the in-frame ones, dropping some. The table lists hundreds of thousands of clones, about 96% of them singletons, with about 0.22% in the top ten. The sequencing sample was made of naive CD8+ T cells sorted from blood. The receptors originated from a man between 25 and 39 years old in good health.

This sequence joins TRBV25-1 and TRBJ2-3; 10 bases are a match to TRBD2. V was clipped by 3 bases and J by 6 bases; unmatched bases: 6. CDR3 size: 15 residues. From germline, CDR1 is MGHDK and CDR2 SYGVNS. The chain's CDR3 is CASSDGSGRTDTQYF. The CDR3 DNA reads TGTGCCAGCAGTGACGGTAGCGGGAGGACCGATACGCAGTATTTT.

The chain joins TRBV11-2 to TRBJ2-3; D is ambiguous. V lost 2 bases and J lost 5, with 20 bases in between. The CDR3 is 17 residues long. CDR1 is SGHAT and CDR2 is FQNNGV in the germline V gene. CDR3 in DNA: TGTGCCAGCAGCTTATCCCGCAGGACCCCCCCGGTAGATACGCAGTATTTT. This codes for CASSLSRRTPPVDTQYF.

V gene TRBV5-1 combines with J gene TRBJ2-2, with 7 nucleotides matching TRBD2. The CDR3 covers 17 residues. V shed 4 bases and J 3 bases; nucleotides not matched to a gene: 12. The germline V gene encodes CDR1 SGHRS and CDR2 YFSETQ. CDR3 DNA sequence: TGCGCCAGCAGCCCCCGGGAGGCAGGTGGTTACACCGGGGAGCTGTTTTTT. Amino acid sequence: CASSPREAGGYTGELFF.

V gene TRBV7-2 combines with J gene TRBJ2-3; the D gene is possibly TRBD1 (5 bases). The germline V and J ends were trimmed by 3 bases and 5 bases, with 6 bases remaining between them. This CDR3 contains 12 residues. The germline V gene has CDR1 SGHTA and CDR2 FQGNSA. CDR3 bases: TGTGCCAGCAGCTTCAGGGTAGATACGCAGTATTTT. Encoded protein: CASSFRVDTQYF.

V gene TRBV5-1 combines with J gene TRBJ2-1, with D possibly being TRBD2 (6 bases). This CDR3 has 14 residues. V was shortened by 5 bases and J by 7 bases, with 16 bases between the two germline ends. Germline-derived CDR1 and CDR2 are SGHRS and YFSETQ. The CDR3 reads CASRSPETRNEQFF. The CDR3 DNA follows: TGCGCCAGCAGGTCCCCCGAGACTAGGAATGAGCAGTTCTTC.

The V gene is TRBV9, the J gene TRBJ1-2; 8 positions agree with TRBD1. Germline V gene sequence: CDR1 SGDLS, CDR2 YYNGEE. After removal of 3 bases from V and 7 bases from J, the junction contained 11 bases not matched to a gene. The CDR3 is 15 amino acids. The CDR3 loop is CASSAPGQDLGGYTF. CDR3 DNA: TGTGCCAGCAGCGCACCGGGACAGGATTTAGGTGGCTACACCTTC.

V gene TRBV19 combines with J gene TRBJ1-5, with 8 bases matching TRBD1. V was pared by 5 bases and J by 3 bases, with 6 bases of the junction left unmatched. Germline V gene sequence: CDR1 LNHDA, CDR2 SQIVND (reference sequence). CDR3 length: 15 amino acids. The CDR3 coding sequence is TGTGCCAGTAGTTTCGGGACAGGCATCAATCAGCCCCAGCATTTT. Its protein product is CASSFGTGINQPQHF.